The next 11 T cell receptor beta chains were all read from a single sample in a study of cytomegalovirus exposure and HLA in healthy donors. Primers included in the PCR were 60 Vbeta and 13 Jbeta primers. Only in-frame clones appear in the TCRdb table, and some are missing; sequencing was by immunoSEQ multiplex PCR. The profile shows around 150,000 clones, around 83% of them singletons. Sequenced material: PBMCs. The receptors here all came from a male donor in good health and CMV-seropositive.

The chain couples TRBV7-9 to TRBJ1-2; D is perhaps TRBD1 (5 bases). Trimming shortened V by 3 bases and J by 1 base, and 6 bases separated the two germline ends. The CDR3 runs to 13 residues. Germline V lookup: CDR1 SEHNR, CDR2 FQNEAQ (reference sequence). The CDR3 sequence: CASSFGHNYGYTF. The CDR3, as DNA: TGTGCCAGCAGCTTCGGACATAACTATGGCTACACCTTC.

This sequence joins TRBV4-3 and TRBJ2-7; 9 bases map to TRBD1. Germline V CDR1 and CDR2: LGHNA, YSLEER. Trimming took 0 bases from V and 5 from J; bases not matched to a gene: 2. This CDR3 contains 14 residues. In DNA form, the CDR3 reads TGCGCCAGCAGCCAAGATTGGACAGGGGACGAGCAGTACTTC. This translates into CASSQDWTGDEQYF.

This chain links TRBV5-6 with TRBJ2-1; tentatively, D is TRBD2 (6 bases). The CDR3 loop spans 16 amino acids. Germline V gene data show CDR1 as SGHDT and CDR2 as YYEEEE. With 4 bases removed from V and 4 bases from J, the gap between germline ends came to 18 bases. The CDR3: CASSIPPGLGYNEQFF. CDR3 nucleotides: TGTGCCAGCAGCATCCCGCCGGGACTGGGATACAATGAGCAGTTCTTC.

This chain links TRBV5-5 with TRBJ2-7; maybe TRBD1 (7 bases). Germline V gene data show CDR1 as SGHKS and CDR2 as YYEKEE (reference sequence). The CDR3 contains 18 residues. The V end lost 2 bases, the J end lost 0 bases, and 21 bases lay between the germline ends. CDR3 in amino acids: CASSLAGGGQGDSYEQYF. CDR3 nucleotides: TGTGCCAGCAGCTTAGCGGGCGGCGGGCAGGGGGACTCCTACGAGCAGTACTTC.

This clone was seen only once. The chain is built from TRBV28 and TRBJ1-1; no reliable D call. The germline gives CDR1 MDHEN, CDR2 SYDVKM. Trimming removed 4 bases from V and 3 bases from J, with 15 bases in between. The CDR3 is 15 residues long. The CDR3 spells CASSSTIGEHTEAFF. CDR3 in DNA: TGTGCCAGCAGTTCCACTATTGGGGAGCACACTGAAGCTTTCTTT.

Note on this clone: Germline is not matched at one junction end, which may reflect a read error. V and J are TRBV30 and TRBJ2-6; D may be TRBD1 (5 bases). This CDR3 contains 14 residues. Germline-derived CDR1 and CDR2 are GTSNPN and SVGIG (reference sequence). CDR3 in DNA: TGTGCCTGGAGGCAGGCTGCTGGGGCCAACGGCCTGACTTTC. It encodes CAWRQAAGANGLTF.

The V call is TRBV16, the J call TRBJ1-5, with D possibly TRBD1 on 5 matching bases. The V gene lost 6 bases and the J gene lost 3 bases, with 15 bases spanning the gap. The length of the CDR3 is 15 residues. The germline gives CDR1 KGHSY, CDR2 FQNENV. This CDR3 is CASRGVATVNQPQHF. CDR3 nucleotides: TGTGCCAGCAGAGGTGTCGCGACAGTCAATCAGCCCCAGCATTTT.

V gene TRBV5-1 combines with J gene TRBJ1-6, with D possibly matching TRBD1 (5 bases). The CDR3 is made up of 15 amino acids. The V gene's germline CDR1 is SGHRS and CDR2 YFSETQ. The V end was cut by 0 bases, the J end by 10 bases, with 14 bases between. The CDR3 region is CASSLAQGNGSPLHF. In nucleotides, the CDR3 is TGCGCCAGCAGCTTGGCCCAGGGAAACGGATCACCCCTCCACTTT. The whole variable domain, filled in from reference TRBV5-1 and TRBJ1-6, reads KAGVTQTPRYLIKTRGQQVTLSCSPISGHRSVSWYQQTPGQGLQFLFEYFSETQRNKGNFPGRFSGRQFSNSRSEMNVSTLELGDSALYLCASSLAQGNGSPLHFGNGTRLTVT.

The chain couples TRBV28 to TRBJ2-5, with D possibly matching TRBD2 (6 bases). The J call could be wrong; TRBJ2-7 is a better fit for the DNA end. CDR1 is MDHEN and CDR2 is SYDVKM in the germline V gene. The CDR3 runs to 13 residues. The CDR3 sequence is CASRSSVTYEQYF. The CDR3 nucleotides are TGTGCCAGCAGATCTAGCGTGACCTACGAGCAGTACTTC.

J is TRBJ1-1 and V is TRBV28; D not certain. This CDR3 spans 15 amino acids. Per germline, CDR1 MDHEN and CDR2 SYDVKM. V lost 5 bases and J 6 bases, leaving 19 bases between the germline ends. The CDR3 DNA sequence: TGTGCCAGCAGTCCCCGGACGGAGGTTCGGTCTGAAGCTTTCTTT. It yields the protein CASSPRTEVRSEAFF.

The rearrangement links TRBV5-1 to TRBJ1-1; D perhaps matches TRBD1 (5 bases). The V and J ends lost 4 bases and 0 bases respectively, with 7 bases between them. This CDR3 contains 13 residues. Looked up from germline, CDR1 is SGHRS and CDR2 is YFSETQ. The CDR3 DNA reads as TGCGCCAGCAGCGCGGACATGAACACTGAAGCTTTCTTT. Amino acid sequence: CASSADMNTEAFF.